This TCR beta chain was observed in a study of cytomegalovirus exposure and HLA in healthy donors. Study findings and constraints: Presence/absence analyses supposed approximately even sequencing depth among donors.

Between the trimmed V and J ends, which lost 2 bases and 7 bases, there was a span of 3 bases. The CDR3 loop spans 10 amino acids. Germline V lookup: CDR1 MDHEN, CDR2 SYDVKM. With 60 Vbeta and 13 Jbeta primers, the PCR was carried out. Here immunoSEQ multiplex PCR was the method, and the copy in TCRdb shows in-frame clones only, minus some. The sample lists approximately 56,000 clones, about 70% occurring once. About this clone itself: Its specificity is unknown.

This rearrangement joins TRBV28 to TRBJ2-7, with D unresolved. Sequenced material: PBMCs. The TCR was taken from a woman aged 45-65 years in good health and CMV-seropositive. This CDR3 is CASSLEEQYF. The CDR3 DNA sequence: TGTGCCAGCAGTTTAGAGGAGCAGTACTTC.